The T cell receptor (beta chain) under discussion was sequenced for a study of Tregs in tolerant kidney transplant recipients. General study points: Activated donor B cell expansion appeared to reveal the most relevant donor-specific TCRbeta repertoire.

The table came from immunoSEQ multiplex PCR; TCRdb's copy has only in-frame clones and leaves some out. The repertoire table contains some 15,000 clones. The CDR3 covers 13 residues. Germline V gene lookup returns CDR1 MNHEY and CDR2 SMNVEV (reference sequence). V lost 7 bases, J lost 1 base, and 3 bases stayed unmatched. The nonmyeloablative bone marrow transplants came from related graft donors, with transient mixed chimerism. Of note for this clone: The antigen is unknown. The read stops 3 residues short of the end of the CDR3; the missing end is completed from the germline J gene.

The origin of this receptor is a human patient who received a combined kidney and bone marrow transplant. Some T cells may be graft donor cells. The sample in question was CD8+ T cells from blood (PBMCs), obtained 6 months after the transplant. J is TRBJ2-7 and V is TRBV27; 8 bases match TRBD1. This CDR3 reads CASTGGQSYEQYF. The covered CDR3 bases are TGTGCCAGCACAGGGGGCCAGTCCTACGAG.